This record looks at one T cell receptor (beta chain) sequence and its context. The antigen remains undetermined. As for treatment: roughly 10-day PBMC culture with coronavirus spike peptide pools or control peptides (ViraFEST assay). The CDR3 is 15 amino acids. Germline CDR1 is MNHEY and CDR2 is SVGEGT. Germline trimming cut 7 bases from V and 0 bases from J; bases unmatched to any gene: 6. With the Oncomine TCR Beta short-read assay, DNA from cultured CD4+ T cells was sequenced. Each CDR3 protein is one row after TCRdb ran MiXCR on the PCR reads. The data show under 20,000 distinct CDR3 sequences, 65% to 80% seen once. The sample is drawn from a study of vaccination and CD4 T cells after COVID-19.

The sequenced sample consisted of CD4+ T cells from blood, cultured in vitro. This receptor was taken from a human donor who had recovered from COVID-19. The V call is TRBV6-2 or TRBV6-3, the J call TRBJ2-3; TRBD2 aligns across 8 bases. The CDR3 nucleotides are TGTGCCAGCAAAATACTAGCGGCTAGCACAGATACGCAGTATTTT. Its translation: CASKILAASTDTQYF.